This TCR beta chain was found in a study of T cells expressing NK-cell markers (dated by TCRdb to the early 2020s). Describing the broader study: Eight or nine donors provided sorted CD3+CD56+NKG2C+, CD3+CD56+NKG2C- and CD3+CD56-NKG2C+ T-cell subsets, whose TCR beta-chain repertoires were profiled. Seven of the eight sequenced donors were HCMV-seropositive and one was HCMV-seronegative. The study sequenced eight donors, all healthy volunteers chosen at random: three men and five women. Libraries were sequenced as 2 x 150 bp reads on Illumina HiSeq 2000/2500, MiSeq or NextSeq. What the work shows at the level of the full study, not this receptor alone: It remained unclear whether the expanded NKG2C-expressing T cell clones were specific for HCMV antigens. In six donors, the dominant CD3+CD56+NKG2C+ clonotypes were among the top 10 CD8+ clonotypes and accounted for roughly 1.0-8% of CD8+ T cells. Those dominant clonotypes were again the most abundant among CD3+CD56-NKG2C+ cells in a handful of donors, at about 25-65%.

In the germline V gene, CDR1 corresponds to KGHSH and CDR2 to LQKENI. CDR3 length: 16 amino acids, cysteine to phenylalanine. No DNA is recorded. A remark on this clonotype: Its recognized antigen is unknown.

To determine HCMV serostatus, a commercial ELISA kit was used to detect HCMV-specific IgG in serum. Peripheral blood mononuclear cells were isolated from blood by Ficoll density gradient centrifugation. TCRdb lists the instrument as Illumina HiSeq 2000. TCR beta cDNA libraries were made by 5'RACE template switching that added a universal primer site and unique molecular identifiers. Priming for cDNA synthesis came from the TCR beta constant segment, and two successive PCR amplification steps followed. In the source study's methods: MIGEC handled demultiplexing of the reads and grouping by UMI, while MiTCR was used to assemble and quantify clonotypes. Only TCR cDNA sequences supported by at least two reads were kept to exclude erroneous sequences. The tcR package was used for downstream repertoire analysis, and clonotypes were matched across fractions by CDR3 nucleotide sequence plus V segment. VDJmatch was used to annotate antigen specificity against VDJdb, with one amino acid substitution in CDR3 permitted. Through TCRdb reprocessing, the reads give one entry per CDR3 protein sequence; DNA is omitted. The V and J calls were determined by TCRdb, not by the authors. The table of this sample itemizes almost 450,000 distinct CDR3 sequences. 6% to 9.5% of the sample rests with the top ten.

Sequenced: blood T cells: a sorted CD56 or NKG2C T cell subset, CD4+ or CD8+ T cells, or bulk PBMC T cells (not recorded which). The TCR was taken from a woman aged 18 to 75 in good health. The rearranged chain carries TRBV18 and TRBJ2-3; the D call from TCRdb, TRBD2, cannot be confirmed without DNA. The CDR3 amino acid sequence is: CASSPPLAGGPNTQYF.